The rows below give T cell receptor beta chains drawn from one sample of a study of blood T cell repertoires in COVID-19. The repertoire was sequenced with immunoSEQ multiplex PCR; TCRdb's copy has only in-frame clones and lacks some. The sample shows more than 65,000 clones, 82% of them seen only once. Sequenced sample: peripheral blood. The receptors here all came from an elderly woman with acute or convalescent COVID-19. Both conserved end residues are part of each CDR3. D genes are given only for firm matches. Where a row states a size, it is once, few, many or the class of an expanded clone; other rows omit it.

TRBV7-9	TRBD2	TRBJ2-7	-	CASSSSIPMTSGELYEQYF	TGTGCCAGCAGCTCTTCAATCCCGATGACTAGCGGGGAACTCTACGAGCAGTACTTC
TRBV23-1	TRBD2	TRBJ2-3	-	CASSHTSGPSTDTQYF	TGCGCCAGCAGTCACACTAGCGGGCCTAGCACAGATACGCAGTATTTT
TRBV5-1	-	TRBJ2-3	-	CASSVNTDTQYF	TGCGCCAGCAGCGTCAACACAGATACGCAGTATTTT
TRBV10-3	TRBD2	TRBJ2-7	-	CAIRVISGQVEQYF	TGTGCCATCAGAGTAATTAGCGGGCAGGTCGAGCAGTACTTC
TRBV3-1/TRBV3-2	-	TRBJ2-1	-	CASSQKSRVLNEQFF	TGTGCCAGCAGCCAAAAATCCAGGGTTCTTAATGAGCAGTTCTTC
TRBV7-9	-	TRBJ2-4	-	CASSLAGDSRAKNIQYF	TGTGCCAGCAGCTTAGCGGGGGACTCGAGAGCCAAAAACATTCAGTACTTC
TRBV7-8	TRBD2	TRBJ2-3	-	CASSSAGVGTDTQYF	TGTGCCAGCAGCTCAGCGGGAGTAGGCACAGATACGCAGTATTTT
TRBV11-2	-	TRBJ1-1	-	CASSIQGLLRPNTEAFF	TGTGCCAGCAGCATACAGGGTCTCTTACGTCCGAACACTGAAGCTTTCTTT
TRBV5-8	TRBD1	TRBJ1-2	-	CASSATGVDYGYTF	TGTGCCAGCAGCGCGACAGGGGTGGACTATGGCTACACCTTC
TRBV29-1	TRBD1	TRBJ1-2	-	CSVEDSRGLGRGYTF	TGCAGCGTTGAAGATAGTAGGGGGCTCGGTCGGGGCTACACCTTC
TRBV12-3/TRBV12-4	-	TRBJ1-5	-	CASAPGEGQPQHF	TGTGCCAGCGCGCCAGGGGAAGGGCAGCCCCAGCATTTT
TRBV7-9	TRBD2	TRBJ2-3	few	CASSFGGTSGFSTDTQYF	TGTGCCAGCAGCTTCGGGGGGACTAGCGGATTTAGCACAGATACGCAGTATTTT
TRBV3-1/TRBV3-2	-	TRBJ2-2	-	CASSQELRANTGELFF	TGTGCCAGCAGCCAAGAACTCAGGGCGAACACCGGGGAGCTGTTTTTT
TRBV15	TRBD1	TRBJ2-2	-	CATSIKTGANTGELFF	TGTGCCACCAGCATAAAGACAGGGGCGAACACCGGGGAGCTGTTTTTT
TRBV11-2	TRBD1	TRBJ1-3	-	CASSLAGQGDTIYF	TGTGCCAGCAGCTTAGCGGGACAGGGGGACACCATATATTTT
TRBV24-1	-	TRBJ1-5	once	CATSGHSNQPQHF	TGTGCCACCAGTGGGCACAGCAATCAGCCCCAGCATTTT
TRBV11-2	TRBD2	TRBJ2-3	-	CASSPVGTSGSYYTQYF	TGTGCCAGCAGCCCGGTGGGGACTAGCGGGAGTTATTATACGCAGTATTTT
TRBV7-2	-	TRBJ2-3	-	CASSPVVWRSNTDTQYF	TGTGCCAGCAGCCCCGTGGTATGGCGGTCTAACACAGATACGCAGTATTTT
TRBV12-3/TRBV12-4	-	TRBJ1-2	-	CASSPDTYGYTF	TGTGCCAGCAGCCCGGACACCTATGGCTACACCTTC
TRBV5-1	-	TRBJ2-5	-	CASSFGQDQETQYF	TGCGCCAGCAGCTTTGGTCAGGACCAAGAGACCCAGTACTTC
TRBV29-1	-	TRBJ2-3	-	CSVDGGMGGGPTDTQYF	TGCAGCGTTGATGGAGGAATGGGAGGGGGACCCACAGATACGCAGTATTTT
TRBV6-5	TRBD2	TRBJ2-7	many	CASSLLAGAGYEQYF	TGTGCCAGCAGTTTACTAGCGGGGGCGGGGTACGAGCAGTACTTC
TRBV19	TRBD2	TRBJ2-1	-	CASSIVGGRAGNEQFF	TGTGCCAGTAGTATCGTCGGCGGGAGGGCCGGGAATGAGCAGTTCTTC
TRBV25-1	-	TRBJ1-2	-	CASSLKSDSSYGYTF	TGTGCCAGCAGCCTCAAATCGGACAGTTCCTATGGCTACACCTTC
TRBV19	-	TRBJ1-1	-	CASSIVNLNTEAFF	TGTGCCAGTAGTATAGTCAATTTGAACACTGAAGCTTTCTTT
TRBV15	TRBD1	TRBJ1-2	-	CATSRDRPGGKGYTF	TGTGCCACCAGCAGAGATCGTCCAGGGGGAAAGGGCTACACCTTC
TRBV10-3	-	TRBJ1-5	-	CAIRADAGNQPQHF	TGTGCCATCAGGGCAGATGCAGGCAATCAGCCCCAGCATTTT
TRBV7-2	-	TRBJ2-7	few	CASSLNTYEQYF	TGTGCCAGCAGCTTAAATACCTACGAGCAGTACTTC
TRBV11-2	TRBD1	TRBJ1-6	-	CATRDIRGLASPLHF	TGTGCCACCCGCGATATCAGGGGGCTGGCTTCACCCCTCCACTTT
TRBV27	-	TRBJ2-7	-	CASRNRAGYEQYF	TGTGCCAGCAGGAACAGGGCGGGTTACGAGCAGTACTTC
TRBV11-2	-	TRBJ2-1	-	CASSTGGGTNNEQFF	TGTGCCAGCAGCACTGGGGGCGGGACTAACAATGAGCAGTTCTTC
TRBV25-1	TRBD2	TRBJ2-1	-	CASSRLAGVDNEQFF	TGTGCCAGCAGTCGACTAGCGGGAGTTGACAATGAGCAGTTCTTC
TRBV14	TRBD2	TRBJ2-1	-	CASSRRELAGVNYEQFF	TGTGCCAGCAGCCGAAGGGAACTAGCGGGAGTAAACTATGAGCAGTTCTTC
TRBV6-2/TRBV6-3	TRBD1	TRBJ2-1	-	CASSFDRGNEQFF	TGTGCCAGCAGTTTCGACAGGGGCAATGAGCAGTTCTTC
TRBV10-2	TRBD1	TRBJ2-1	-	CASSERRDRGLGEQFF	TGCGCCAGCAGTGAGAGGAGGGACAGGGGGCTGGGTGAGCAGTTCTTC
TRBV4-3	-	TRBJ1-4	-	CASSQDHGASEKLFF	TGCGCCAGCAGCCAAGATCATGGGGCTTCTGAAAAACTGTTTTTT
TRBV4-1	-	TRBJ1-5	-	CASSDTNQPQHF	TGCGCCAGCAGCGATACTAATCAGCCCCAGCATTTT
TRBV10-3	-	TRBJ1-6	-	CAIQGFENSPLHF	TGTGCCATCCAGGGGTTCGAAAATTCACCCCTCCACTTT
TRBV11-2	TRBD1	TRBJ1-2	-	CASSLKRGLGYTF	TGTGCCAGCAGCTTAAAGAGGGGGCTTGGCTACACCTTC
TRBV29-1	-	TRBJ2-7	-	CSVGSPRSAYEQYF	TGCAGCGTTGGGAGCCCCAGAAGTGCCTACGAGCAGTACTTC
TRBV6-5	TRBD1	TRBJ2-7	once	CASSYSSRGRRHEQYF	TGTGCCAGCAGTTACTCGAGCAGGGGGCGAAGGCACGAGCAGTACTTC
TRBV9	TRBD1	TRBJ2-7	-	CASSPLGGQTYEQYF	TGTGCCAGCAGCCCTCTTGGGGGACAGACCTACGAGCAGTACTTC